What follows are 29 T cell receptor beta chains derived from one specimen sequenced in a study of identical twins. From the 5' RACE reads, TCRdb called clonotypes with MiXCR, one entry per CDR3 protein. The repertoire holds under 800,000 distinct CDR3 sequences, with 21% as singletons. This sample also belongs to another study, concerning T cells expressing NK-cell markers.

Sequenced: PBMCs. These receptors originate from a woman between 18 and 29 years old in good health.

The V and J genes are TRBV5-1 and TRBJ2-5; D remains unclear. CDR3 length: 13 residues. With 0 bases removed from V and 5 bases from J, the gap between germline ends came to 8 bases. Germline CDR1 reads SGHRS; CDR2 reads YFSETQ. The CDR3 protein is CASSLASVETQYF. The CDR3 DNA reads TGCGCCAGCAGCTTGGCCTCGGTGGAGACCCAGTACTTC.

Many counts were recorded for this clonotype. This chain joins TRBV30 and TRBJ1-1, with a possible D match to TRBD1 (5 bases). With 3 bases removed from V and 3 bases from J, the gap between germline ends came to 17 bases. This CDR3 has 15 amino acids. CDR1 GTSNPN and CDR2 SVGIG come from the germline V gene (reference sequence). This CDR3 reads CAWRATPGTHTEAFF. Written as DNA, the CDR3 is TGTGCCTGGAGGGCAACCCCCGGGACTCACACTGAAGCTTTCTTT. Full variable domain (outside the CDR3, taken from reference TRBV30 and TRBJ1-1): SQTIHQWPATLVQPVGSPLSLECTVEGTSNPNLYWYRQAAGRGLQLLFYSVGIGQISSEVPQNLSASRPQDRQFILSSKKLLLSDSGFYLCAWRATPGTHTEAFFGQGTRLTVV.

The V and J genes are TRBV9 and TRBJ2-1, with D perhaps TRBD2 (6 bases). Germline V gene lookup returns CDR1 SGDLS and CDR2 YYNGEE. CDR3 size: 18 residues. V lost 2 bases and J lost 1, with 19 bases in between. DNA of the CDR3: TGTGCCAGCAGCGTTCCCAAGGGCGGGACGTCTTCCTACAATGAGCAGTTCTTC. Translating gives CASSVPKGGTSSYNEQFF. Supplemented by reference TRBV9 and TRBJ2-1, the full variable domain reads DSGVTQTPKHLITATGQRVTLRCSPRSGDLSVYWYQQSLDQGLQFLIQYYNGEERAKGNILERFSAQQFPDLHSELNLSSLELGDSALYFCASSVPKGGTSSYNEQFFGPGTRLTVL.

This clonotype was counted at least ten times. This chain uses TRBV10-3 with TRBJ2-1, with D perhaps TRBD1 (6 bases). V lost 5 bases and J 5 bases, leaving 7 bases between the germline ends. The CDR3 runs 12 residues. Germline V lookup: CDR1 ENHRY, CDR2 SYGVKD. The CDR3 region is CAISRQDNEQFF. The DNA of the CDR3 is TGTGCCATCAGTAGACAGGACAATGAGCAGTTCTTC.

This clonotype was detected a few times. The chain is built from TRBV29-1 and TRBJ2-1; D remains ambiguous. In germline, CDR1 is SQVTM, CDR2 ANQGSEA. CDR3 size: 15 residues. The V end was cut by 6 bases, the J end by 4 bases, with 19 bases between. CDR3 residues: CSVERRLKTYNEQFF. The CDR3 bases are TGCAGCGTCGAACGCCGGTTGAAGACTTACAATGAGCAGTTCTTC.

In this sample, this clonotype turned up a few times. The rearrangement joins TRBV6-1 to TRBJ1-1; the D gene is possibly TRBD1 (5 bases). The V gene lost 5 bases and the J gene lost 1 base, with 20 bases spanning the gap. Looked up from germline, CDR1 is MNHNS and CDR2 is SASEGT. The CDR3 loop spans 17 amino acids. In nucleotides, the CDR3 is TGTGCCAGCAGTCGACGCCTAACAAGGGACGGGAACACTGAAGCTTTCTTT. This encodes CASSRRLTRDGNTEAFF.

The rearrangement joins TRBV7-3 to TRBJ2-3, with D perhaps matching TRBD2 (6 bases). Germline CDR1 and CDR2: SGHTA and FQGTGA. The ends were cut back, 4 bases at V and 1 base at J, with 12 bases in the middle. This CDR3 contains 15 residues. CDR3 amino acids: CASSSLGGGTDTQYF. CDR3 nucleotides: TGTGCCAGCAGCTCCCTGGGCGGGGGCACAGATACGCAGTATTTT.

The chain combines TRBV20-1 with TRBJ2-5; the D is unclear. In germline, CDR1 is DFQATT, CDR2 SNEGSKA (reference sequence). V dropped 0 bases and J dropped 8 bases, with 7 bases sitting between them. This CDR3 region has 11 residues. As DNA, the CDR3 is TGCAGTGCTAGAGATAGCAAAACCCAGTACTTC. It yields the protein CSARDSKTQYF.

The rearrangement joins TRBV20-1 to TRBJ1-4; D perhaps matches TRBD1 (5 bases). In germline, CDR1 is DFQATT, CDR2 SNEGSKA (reference sequence). The length of the CDR3 is 13 residues. The CDR3 DNA sequence: TGCCGAGTGGGGCAGGGAGAGAATGAAAAACTGTTTTTT. It is translated as CRVGQGENEKLFF.

This clonotype was recorded a few times. This chain connects TRBV12-3 or TRBV12-4 to TRBJ2-7; no firm D call. Trimming took off 6 bases at V and 2 bases at J, with 14 bases between the two ends. CDR3 length: 14 residues. The CDR3 reads CASRMTPNTYEQYF. In DNA, the CDR3 is TGTGCCAGCAGGATGACTCCCAACACCTACGAGCAGTACTTC.

The sample holds many counts of this clonotype. V gene TRBV6-1 combines with J gene TRBJ2-7; D might be TRBD2 (5 bases). This CDR3 spans 13 amino acids. V was cut by 9 bases and J by 5 bases, with 17 bases left in between. Germline CDR1 reads MNHNS; CDR2 reads SASEGT. CDR3 DNA sequence: TGTGCCAGTTCCCTACCGGGGATACACGAGCAGTACTTC. This sequence encodes CASSLPGIHEQYF.

This clonotype was seen only a few times. The chain uses TRBV12-3 or TRBV12-4 and TRBJ2-7, with D perhaps TRBD1 or TRBD2 (5 bases each). V lost 4 bases and J 3 bases, leaving 13 bases between the germline ends. This CDR3 is 14 amino acids long. The CDR3: CASSSTRAGYEQYF. The CDR3 DNA reads as TGTGCCAGCAGTTCCACCAGGGCGGGCTACGAGCAGTACTTC.

The genes are TRBV27 and TRBJ2-5; 7 bases are a match to TRBD1. J lost 7 bases, V lost 5 bases, and 7 bases had no gene match. The germline V gene has CDR1 MNHEY and CDR2 SMNVEV (reference sequence). This CDR3 has 13 amino acids. CDR3 coding DNA: TGTGCCAGCAGTGAGACAGGGCGAGGGACCCAGTACTTC. Protein: CASSETGRGTQYF.

This clonotype was recorded a few times. The chain joins TRBV10-3 to TRBJ1-1; D possibly corresponds to TRBD1 (5 bases). The CDR3 runs 13 residues. Germline V gene sequence: CDR1 ENHRY, CDR2 SYGVKD. V lost 5 bases and J lost 11, with 18 bases in between. CDR3: CAISPPEGRSAFF. CDR3 DNA sequence: TGTGCCATCAGTCCACCGGAGGGGCGGTCGGCTTTCTTT.

In its sample, this clonotype was seen a few times. The V gene is TRBV20-1, the J gene TRBJ2-7, with D uncertain. Germline V CDR1 and CDR2: DFQATT, SNEGSKA (reference sequence). The CDR3 contains 11 residues. V gave up 4 bases and J gave up 2 bases, with 6 bases separating them. CDR3 in DNA: TGCAGTGCTAACAGCGCCTACGAGCAGTACTTC. Translation gives CSANSAYEQYF.

A few counts support this clonotype. The chain is built from TRBV20-1 and TRBJ2-3; TRBD2 agrees at 7 bases. The CDR3 contains 12 residues. With 6 bases clipped from V and 5 bases from J, the junction kept 5 bases outside the gene matches. Germline values: CDR1 DFQATT, CDR2 SNEGSKA (reference sequence). The CDR3 loop reads CSAKSGGDTQYF. The CDR3 DNA follows: TGCAGTGCAAAGTCGGGGGGAGATACGCAGTATTTT.

The rearrangement uses TRBV10-3 and TRBJ2-1; 9 bases are shared with TRBD1. V dropped 11 bases and J dropped 0; count of bases not matched to a gene: 20. Germline CDR1 and CDR2: ENHRY and SYGVKD. The CDR3 is 19 amino acids. The CDR3 DNA is TGTGCCGCCTACGACTCGGGACAGGGATCCCTAAGCTCCTACAATGAGCAGTTCTTC. Amino acids: CAAYDSGQGSLSSYNEQFF.

The genes are TRBV20-1 and TRBJ2-7; the D gene is possibly TRBD2 (7 bases). The V gene lost 8 bases and the J gene lost 1 base, with 15 bases spanning the gap. The germline V gene encodes CDR1 DFQATT and CDR2 SNEGSKA (reference sequence). The CDR3 is 13 amino acids. This CDR3 reads CSLRGASSYEQYF. CDR3 bases: TGCAGTCTCCGGGGGGCCTCATCCTACGAGCAGTACTTC.

With regard to this clonotype: It may be a read error: a sequence one base away is much more abundant. This sequence joins TRBV20-1 and TRBJ2-1; D possibly corresponds to TRBD2 (7 bases). CDR1 and CDR2 from the germline V gene are DFQATT and SNEGSKA (reference sequence). V was shortened by 3 bases and J by 2 bases, with 8 bases between the two germline ends. This CDR3 spans 13 amino acids. The CDR3 region is CSASGGPYNEQFF. The CDR3 region has the DNA TGCAGTGCTAGCGGGGGGCCCTACAATGAGCAGTTCTTC.

A few counts support this clonotype. V usage is TRBV12-3 or TRBV12-4 and J usage is TRBJ2-7; TRBD1 matches 7 bases. The CDR3 totals 15 residues. With V trimmed by 3 bases and J by 0 bases, 5 bases remained unmatched. CDR3 sequence reads: CASSFGDSRSYEQYF. The CDR3 nucleotides are TGTGCCAGCAGTTTCGGGGACAGTCGCTCCTACGAGCAGTACTTC.

The CDR3 nucleotides are TGTGCCAGCGATGACTTCCAAGAGACCCAGTACTTC. Protein product: CASDDFQETQYF. The chain combines TRBV6-6 with TRBJ2-5, with unresolved D. CDR3 size: 12 residues. Germline V gene lookup returns CDR1 MNHNY and CDR2 SVGAGI (reference sequence). The V gene lost 8 bases and the J gene lost 1 base, with 8 bases spanning the gap.

In this sample, this clonotype turned up a few times. This chain uses TRBV20-1 with TRBJ2-5, with 9 bases lining up with TRBD1. The trim removed 6 bases at V and 5 bases at J, leaving 7 bases unmatched. Germline V gene sequence: CDR1 DFQATT, CDR2 SNEGSKA (reference sequence). This CDR3 is 13 amino acids long. CDR3 DNA sequence: TGCAGTGCCGACCGGGACAGGGCTGAGACCCAGTACTTC. Protein sequence: CSADRDRAETQYF.

Only a few counts were recorded for this clonotype. The genes are TRBV25-1 and TRBJ2-7; 9 bases match TRBD1. Trimming took 9 bases from V and 3 from J; bases not matched to a gene: 6. The CDR3 is made up of 13 amino acids. CDR1 MGHDK and CDR2 SYGVNS come from the germline V gene. CDR3 sequence: CASKQGAGYEQYF. The CDR3 DNA is TGTGCCAGTAAACAGGGGGCGGGCTACGAGCAGTACTTC.

V is TRBV20-1 and J is TRBJ2-5; 12 bases are a match to TRBD2. The CDR3 loop spans 15 amino acids. Germline V gene data show CDR1 as DFQATT and CDR2 as SNEGSKA (reference sequence). V lost 7 bases, J lost 2 bases, and 8 bases stayed unmatched. The CDR3 loop is CSGAVGLAGQETQYF. The DNA for the CDR3 is TGCAGTGGAGCGGTTGGACTAGCGGGGCAAGAGACCCAGTACTTC.

In nucleotides, the CDR3 is TGTGCCAGCAGCTTAGCGTCTAGCTTCTACGAGCAGTACTTC. Encoded protein: CASSLASSFYEQYF. The chain uses TRBV11-2 and TRBJ2-7, with D perhaps matching TRBD2 (5 bases). Trimming removed 1 base at V and 3 bases at J, with 10 bases between. The germline V gene has CDR1 SGHAT and CDR2 FQNNGV. This CDR3 contains 14 residues. The whole variable domain, remainder taken from reference TRBV11-2 and TRBJ2-7, is EAGVAQSPRYKIIEKRQSVAFWCNPISGHATLYWYQQILGQGPKLLIQFQNNGVVDDSQLPKDRFSAERLKGVDSTLKIQPAKLEDSAVYLCASSLASSFYEQYFGPGTRLTVT.

The rearrangement links TRBV7-2 to TRBJ2-7; 8 bases agree with TRBD1. With 1 base clipped from V and 6 bases from J, the junction kept 11 bases outside the gene matches. The CDR3 length is 16 residues. Germline CDR1 SGHTA, CDR2 FQGNSA. The DNA of the CDR3 is TGTGCCAGCAGCTTAGGTGGCAGGGGGCTGTTCGCCGAGCAGTACTTC. Translating it yields CASSLGGRGLFAEQYF.

The gene calls are TRBV4-3 and TRBJ2-3; possibly TRBD2 for D (5 bases). In germline, CDR1 is LGHNA, CDR2 YSLEER. This CDR3 contains 16 residues. The V and J ends lost 1 base and 0 bases respectively, with 11 bases between them. The DNA of the CDR3 is TGCGCCAGCAGCCAAGGGGCGGGTGGGAGCACAGATACGCAGTATTTT. Protein sequence: CASSQGAGGSTDTQYF.

V gene TRBV2 combines with J gene TRBJ2-1; TRBD2 matches 9 bases. Per germline, CDR1 SNHLY and CDR2 FYNNEI. V trimming: 5 bases; J trimming: 5 bases; junction bases outside the gene matches: 7. The CDR3 loop spans 15 amino acids. This CDR3 is CASSTRLAANNEQFF. In DNA, the CDR3 is TGTGCCAGCAGTACCCGACTAGCGGCCAACAATGAGCAGTTCTTC.

The chain links TRBV20-1 to TRBJ2-5; TRBD2 might be the D (6 bases). The germline CDR1 and CDR2 sequences are DFQATT and SNEGSKA (reference sequence). With 5 bases removed from V and 3 bases from J, the gap between germline ends came to 13 bases. This CDR3 has 13 residues. CDR3 residues: CSAARDLKETQYF. CDR3 coding DNA: TGCAGTGCTGCCCGGGACTTGAAAGAGACCCAGTACTTC.